Listed below are T cell receptor beta chains from one sample, sequenced in a study of T-cell memory formation after mild COVID-19. Via MiXCR, TCRdb re-called the 5' RACE reads, giving one row per CDR3 protein. The repertoire has about 430,000 distinct CDR3 sequences, roughly 18% of them found once; the top ten carry 20% to 25%. Sequencing used PBMCs or a T cell subset sorted from them (not recorded which). The receptor source for this set is a man aged 18-30 years who had mild COVID-19 (a few samples of this study predate the infection). Cell type and time point are not known. Each CDR3 is given with its conserved first and last residue. Fields, in order: V gene, J gene, D gene, clone size, CDR3 DNA, CDR3 protein. The D gene is left open where the match is weak. Size values are once, few and many counts, or a class for expanded clones, and some rows have none.

>TRBV20-1|TRBJ1-2|NA|few
TGCAGTGCTAGAGACTGGGGGAGGGATGGCTACACCTTC
CSARDWGRDGYTF
>TRBV7-9|TRBJ1-1|NA|NA
TGTGCCAGCACCCTAGAATCAGGGACTGAAGCTTTCTTT
CASTLESGTEAFF
>TRBV20-1|TRBJ2-3|NA|NA
TGCAGTGCTAGGAGCCCCAGGAGCACAGATACGCAGTATTTT
CSARSPRSTDTQYF
>TRBV7-3|TRBJ1-4|NA|few
TGTGCCAGCAGGATTATATACGGAGCTGAAAAACTGTTTTTT
CASRIIYGAEKLFF
>TRBV12-3/TRBV12-4|TRBJ2-3|TRBD1|NA
TGTGCCAGCAGTTTCCGGCAGGGGGTCACAGATACGCAGTATTTT
CASSFRQGVTDTQYF
>TRBV5-1|TRBJ2-1|TRBD1|few
TGCGCCAGCAGCCAAGAGGACAGGGCTTTAGATGAGCAGTTCTTC
CASSQEDRALDEQFF
>TRBV29-1|TRBJ1-1|NA|few
TGCAGCGGCGAGACAGGCGTCAACACTGAAGCTTTCTTT
CSGETGVNTEAFF
>TRBV12-3/TRBV12-4|TRBJ2-5|TRBD2|NA
TGTGCCAGCAGTTTCCGACTAGCGGTGCCCTTTCAAGAGACCCAGTACTTC
CASSFRLAVPFQETQYF
>TRBV4-2|TRBJ2-1|NA|few
TGTGCCAGCAGCCGGGGGAGGGGGGAGGATGAGCAGTTCTTC
CASSRGRGEDEQFF
>TRBV5-1|TRBJ1-2|NA|few
TGCGCCAGCAGCTTGGATGGCCGCTCTAACTATGGCTACACCTTC
CASSLDGRSNYGYTF
>TRBV20-1|TRBJ2-7|TRBD2|NA
TGCAGTGCTACTGGACTAGCGGGGGCCTCCTACGAGCAGTACTTC
CSATGLAGASYEQYF
>TRBV4-1|TRBJ1-6|NA|few
TGCGCCAGCAGCCAAGATATACAGTGGAATTCACCCCTCCACTTT
CASSQDIQWNSPLHF
>TRBV6-2/TRBV6-3|TRBJ2-1|NA|NA
TGTGCCAGCTCAAACACGCGCAATGAGCAGTTCTTC
CASSNTRNEQFF
>TRBV7-3|TRBJ2-6|NA|few
TGTGCCAGCAGCTCATCCGGAGACTCTGGGGCCAACGTCCTGACTTTC
CASSSSGDSGANVLTF
>TRBV20-1|TRBJ2-3|TRBD2|few
TGCAGTGCTAGAGATCGGCTAGCGGGGCCGCATACGCAGTATTTT
CSARDRLAGPHTQYF
>TRBV6-5|TRBJ2-3|NA|NA
TGTGCCAGCAGTTACCGCAAGGGTGATACGCAGTATTTT
CASSYRKGDTQYF
>TRBV6-5|TRBJ2-7|NA|few
TGTGCCAGCAGTTACCGGTCCGTTAAGGACGAGCAGTACTTC
CASSYRSVKDEQYF
>TRBV7-9|TRBJ2-3|NA|once
TGTGCCAGCAGCTTCCGGACTATCTCAGATACGCAGTATTTT
CASSFRTISDTQYF
>TRBV15|TRBJ2-5|NA|few
TGTGCCACCAGCAGAGATCAGAAGGGTGAGACCCAGTACTTC
CATSRDQKGETQYF
>TRBV6-2/TRBV6-3|TRBJ2-4|NA|few
TGTGCCAGCAGTTACCCGGAGGACAGATACAAAAACATTCAGTACTTC
CASSYPEDRYKNIQYF
>TRBV4-3|TRBJ1-1|TRBD1|NA
TGCGCCAGCAGCCAAGACTCAGGAGACAGGGGTGGTGTCTTT
CASSQDSGDRGGVF
>TRBV2|TRBJ1-2|NA|NA
TGTGCCAGCCTACTACAGAGGGCTGAGTATGGCTACACCTTC
CASLLQRAEYGYTF
>TRBV18|TRBJ2-7|TRBD1|few
TGTGCCAGCTCACCGTTGGGACAGGGACCGGGCGAGCAGTACTTC
CASSPLGQGPGEQYF
>TRBV20-1|TRBJ2-1|NA|NA
TGCAGTGCCCCTCTTGGAGGCAATGAGCAGTTCTTC
CSAPLGGNEQFF
>TRBV2|TRBJ1-1|NA|many
TGTGCCAGCAGTCCCCGCGGGGGGTACACTGAAGCTTTCTTT
CASSPRGGYTEAFF
>TRBV12-3/TRBV12-4|TRBJ1-1|TRBD1|NA
TGTGCCAGCAGTATCGGACAGGGTATTCCCCTAACGTTGACTGAAGCTTTCTTT
CASSIGQGIPLTLTEAFF
>TRBV12-3/TRBV12-4|TRBJ2-3|TRBD1|NA
TGTGCCAGCAGTTTAGCGCCCCTATCGACAGGGTTAGATACGCAGTATTTT
CASSLAPLSTGLDTQYF
>TRBV6-1|TRBJ2-7|TRBD2|few
TGTGCCAGCAGTAGGGGTGGATCAAGCGGGGACTCCTACGAGCAGTACTTC
CASSRGGSSGDSYEQYF
>TRBV12-3/TRBV12-4|TRBJ1-3|NA|NA
TGTGCCAGCGTCCAGGGTATTGGGAACACCATATATTTT
CASVQGIGNTIYF
>TRBV20-1|TRBJ1-1|NA|few
TGCAGTGCTATCGCCAGGGCAGTAAGAACTGAAGCTTTCTTT
CSAIARAVRTEAFF
>TRBV7-2|TRBJ1-2|NA|many
TGTGCCAGCAGCTTACGCATAACTAACTATGGCTACACCTTC
CASSLRITNYGYTF
>TRBV5-5|TRBJ2-1|TRBD1|few
TGTGCCAGCACCCTGGGACAGGGAGGGAATGAGCAGTTCTTC
CASTLGQGGNEQFF
>TRBV7-2|TRBJ1-3|TRBD1|NA
TGTGCCAGCAGCTCTACAGGGGGCGCGGTTGGAAACACCATATATTTT
CASSSTGGAVGNTIYF
>TRBV27|TRBJ1-1|NA|NA
TGTGCCAGCAGTGTCCGGACGTCTGACACTGAAGCTTTCTTT
CASSVRTSDTEAFF
>TRBV15|TRBJ1-5|TRBD1|NA
TGTGCCACCAGCTCCCACAGGGGCGCGGAGCCCCAGCATTTT
CATSSHRGAEPQHF
>TRBV5-1|TRBJ1-6|NA|few
TGCGCCAGCAGCTTGGCCGGTATACCTTCAAGAGGACAAAATTCACCCCTCCACTTT
CASSLAGIPSRGQNSPLHF
>TRBV20-1|TRBJ2-2|NA|NA
TGCAGTGCTAGAGATCTCTACACCGGGGAGCTGTTTTTT
CSARDLYTGELFF
>TRBV4-1|TRBJ1-5|TRBD1|NA
TGCGCCAGCAGCCCGGGACAGGGTCTCGGGCCCCAGCATTTT
CASSPGQGLGPQHF
>TRBV4-3|TRBJ1-2|NA|NA
TGCGCCAGCAGCTATTCTCGGGAGGATGCTAACTATGGCTACACCTTC
CASSYSREDANYGYTF
>TRBV6-2/TRBV6-3|TRBJ2-5|TRBD2|NA
TGTGCCAGCAGTTATACAACTCCGGCTAGCGGCTGGGAGACCCAGTACTTC
CASSYTTPASGWETQYF
>TRBV20-1|TRBJ1-1|NA|NA
TGCAGCCAGCGGCGGGAATTGGGCACTGAAGCTTTCTTT
CSQRRELGTEAFF
>TRBV7-2|TRBJ2-3|TRBD2|few
TGTGCCAGCAGCGGCCCTCAAGAGATAGTGGGACTAGCGGGGCCTCTGGATACGCAGTATTTT
CASSGPQEIVGLAGPLDTQYF
>TRBV6-6|TRBJ2-3|TRBD2|NA
TGTGCCAGCAGTTGGGGACTAGTCACGTCCACAGATACGCAGTATTTT
CASSWGLVTSTDTQYF
>TRBV7-2|TRBJ2-1|NA|many
TGTGCCAGCAGCTTAGCTCGGCAGTCCAATGAGCAGTTCTTC
CASSLARQSNEQFF
>TRBV20-1|TRBJ2-7|NA|NA
TGCAGTGCTAGCGCTGGCCCCTACGAGCAGTACTTC
CSASAGPYEQYF
>TRBV5-1|TRBJ2-3|TRBD2|few
TGCGCCAGCAGCCAGGGGACTAGCGGGGTGAACACAGATACGCAGTATTTT
CASSQGTSGVNTDTQYF
>TRBV5-4|TRBJ2-7|TRBD1|NA
TGTGCCAGCAGCGTGACAGGGGCCGAGCAGTACTTC
CASSVTGAEQYF
>TRBV7-9|TRBJ2-7|TRBD2|few
TGTGCCAGCAGCCGGACTAGCGGTTATTACGAGCAGTACTTC
CASSRTSGYYEQYF
>TRBV7-6|TRBJ2-1|NA|few
TGTGCCAGCAGCTGGGACTTATACAATGAGCAGTTCTTC
CASSWDLYNEQFF
>TRBV3-1|TRBJ2-6|NA|few
TGTGCCAGCAGCCCCGGGGGGGCCAACGTCCTGACTTTC
CASSPGGANVLTF
>TRBV28|TRBJ1-4|NA|NA
TGTGCCAGCAGTGCTGTAAGAGGTGGGGCGCGTGGGGCCGAAAAACTGTTTTTT
CASSAVRGGARGAEKLFF
>TRBV7-2|TRBJ2-5|TRBD2|NA
TGTGCCAGCAGCTTAAACTCGGGAGGGACCCAGTACTTC
CASSLNSGGTQYF
>TRBV18|TRBJ2-7|NA|many
TGTGCCAGCTCACTTTCTCGTTCCGTCTACGAGCAGTACTTC
CASSLSRSVYEQYF
>TRBV4-3|TRBJ2-7|TRBD1|few
TGCGCCAGCAGCCAACAGACAGGGGGACCCTCCGAGCAGTACTTC
CASSQQTGGPSEQYF
>TRBV6-6|TRBJ2-3|NA|many
TGTGCCATTAACTACATGGGGGGCGAATTCCCGCAGTATTTT
CAINYMGGEFPQYF
>TRBV7-8|TRBJ2-3|NA|many
TGTGCCAGCATCGAGGCGGCAGCGTCAGATACGCAGTATTTT
CASIEAAASDTQYF